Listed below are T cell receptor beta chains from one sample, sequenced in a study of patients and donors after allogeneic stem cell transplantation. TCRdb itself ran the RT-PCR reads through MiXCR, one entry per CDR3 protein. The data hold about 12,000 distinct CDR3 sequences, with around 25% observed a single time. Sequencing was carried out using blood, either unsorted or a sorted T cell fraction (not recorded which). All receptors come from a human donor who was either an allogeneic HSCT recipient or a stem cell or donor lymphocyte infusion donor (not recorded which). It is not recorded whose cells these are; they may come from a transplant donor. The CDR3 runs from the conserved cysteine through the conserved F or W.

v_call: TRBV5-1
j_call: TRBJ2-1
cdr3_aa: CASSLRGQGPNNEQFF

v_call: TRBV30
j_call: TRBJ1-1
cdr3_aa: CAWTGARTEAFF

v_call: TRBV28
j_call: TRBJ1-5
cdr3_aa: CATRGDRGMFGNQPQHF

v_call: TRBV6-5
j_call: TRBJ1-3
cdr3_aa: CASRQNSGNTIYF

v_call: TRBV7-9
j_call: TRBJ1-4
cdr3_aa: CASSLRDIDEKLFF

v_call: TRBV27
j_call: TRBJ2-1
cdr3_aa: CASSVSGPESYEQFF

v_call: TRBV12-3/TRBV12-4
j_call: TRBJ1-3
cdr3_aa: CASSPRIPSASGNTIYF

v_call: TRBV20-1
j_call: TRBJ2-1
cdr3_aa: CSARGTSGSGDEQFF

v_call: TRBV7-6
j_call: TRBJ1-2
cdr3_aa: CASSPGSTGQGYTF

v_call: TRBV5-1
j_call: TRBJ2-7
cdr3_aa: CASGGTGGYEQYF

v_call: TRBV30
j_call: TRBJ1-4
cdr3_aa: CAWSPPPGQDNEKLFF

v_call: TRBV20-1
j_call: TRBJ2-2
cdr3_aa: CSASSLTGELFF

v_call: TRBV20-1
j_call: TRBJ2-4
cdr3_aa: CSALLAKNIQYF

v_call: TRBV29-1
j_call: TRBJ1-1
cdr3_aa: CSVETWSHSTEAFF

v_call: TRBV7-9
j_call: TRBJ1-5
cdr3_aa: CASSFGDQPQHF

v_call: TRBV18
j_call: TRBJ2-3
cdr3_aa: CASSPPTTDTQYF

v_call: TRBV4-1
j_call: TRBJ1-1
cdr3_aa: CASSTGQAGTEAFF

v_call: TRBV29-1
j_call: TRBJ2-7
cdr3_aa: CSVGGGARDYEQYF

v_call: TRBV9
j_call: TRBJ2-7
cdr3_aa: CASSVSLGHEQYF

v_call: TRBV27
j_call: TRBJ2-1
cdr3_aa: CASSYLASYNEQFF

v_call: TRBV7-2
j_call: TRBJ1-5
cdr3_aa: CASSLTPGNQPQHF

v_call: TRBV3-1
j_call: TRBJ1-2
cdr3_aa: CASSSGLPFPYGYTF

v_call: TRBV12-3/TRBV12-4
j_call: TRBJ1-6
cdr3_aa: CASSRTAGDSPLHF

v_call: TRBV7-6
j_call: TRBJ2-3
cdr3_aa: CASSFGSSGSGTDTQYF

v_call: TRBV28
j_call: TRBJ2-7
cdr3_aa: CASSLISGISYEQYF

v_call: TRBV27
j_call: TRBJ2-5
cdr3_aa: CASSWGRGQAQETQYF

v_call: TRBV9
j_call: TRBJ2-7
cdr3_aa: CASSVGQNYEQYF

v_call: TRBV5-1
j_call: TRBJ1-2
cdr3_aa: CASTSGGFNGYTF

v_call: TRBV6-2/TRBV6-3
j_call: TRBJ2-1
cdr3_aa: CASKTSGRIEQFF

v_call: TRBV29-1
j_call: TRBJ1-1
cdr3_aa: CSVGVTNTEAFF

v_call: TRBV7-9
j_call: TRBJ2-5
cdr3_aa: CASSLLGGKGGETQYF

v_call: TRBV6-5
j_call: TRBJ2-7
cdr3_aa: CASSQLAGEGYEQYF

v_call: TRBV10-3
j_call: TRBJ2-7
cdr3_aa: CAISEGTGFSEQYF

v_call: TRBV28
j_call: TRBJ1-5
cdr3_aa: CASIARTRSLPQHF

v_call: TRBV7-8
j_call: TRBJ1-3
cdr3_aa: CASSYGTGLGGNTIYF

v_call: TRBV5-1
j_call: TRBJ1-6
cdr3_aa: CASSAGTGSNSPLHF

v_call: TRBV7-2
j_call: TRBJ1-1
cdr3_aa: CASSLIPGGFGDTEAFF

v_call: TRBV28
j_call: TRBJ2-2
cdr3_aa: CASTPGTGNTGELFF

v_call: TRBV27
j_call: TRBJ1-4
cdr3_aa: CASGPTGLGEKLFF

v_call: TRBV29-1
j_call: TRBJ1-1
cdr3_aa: CSVEDRSTEAFF

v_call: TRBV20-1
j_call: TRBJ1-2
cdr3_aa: CSAREQGDGYTF

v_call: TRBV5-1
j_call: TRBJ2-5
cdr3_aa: CASSFGETQYF

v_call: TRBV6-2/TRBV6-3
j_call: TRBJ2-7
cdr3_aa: CASSLHLPYEQYF

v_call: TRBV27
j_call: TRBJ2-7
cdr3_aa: CASSPRLREFPYEQYF

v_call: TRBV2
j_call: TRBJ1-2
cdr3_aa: CATDRETDNYGYTF

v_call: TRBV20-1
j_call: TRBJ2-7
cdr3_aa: CSASSGAREQYF

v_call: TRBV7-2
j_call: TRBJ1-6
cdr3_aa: CASSSYTGKGSPLHF

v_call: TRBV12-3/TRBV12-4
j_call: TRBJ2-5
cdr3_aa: CASSFGLNKETQYF

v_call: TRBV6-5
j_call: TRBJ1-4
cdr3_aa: CASRLLSTNEKLFF

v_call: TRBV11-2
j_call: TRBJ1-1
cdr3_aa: CASSQLGQGNTEAFF

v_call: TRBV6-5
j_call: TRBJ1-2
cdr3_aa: CASSYSGPRGGYTF

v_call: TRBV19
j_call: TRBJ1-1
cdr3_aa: CASSSLDRAPEAFF

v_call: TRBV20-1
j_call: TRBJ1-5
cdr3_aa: CSARAMDSGNQPQHF

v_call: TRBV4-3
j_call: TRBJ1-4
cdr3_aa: CASSQEIGWGEKLFF

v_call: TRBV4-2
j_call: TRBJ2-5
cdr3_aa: CASSQDLPAQETQYF

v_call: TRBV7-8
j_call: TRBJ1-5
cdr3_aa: CASSSVTGVGNQPQHF

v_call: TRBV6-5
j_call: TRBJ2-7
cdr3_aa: CASSYRLWYEQYF

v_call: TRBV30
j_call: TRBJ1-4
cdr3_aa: CAWILPGRQNEKLFF